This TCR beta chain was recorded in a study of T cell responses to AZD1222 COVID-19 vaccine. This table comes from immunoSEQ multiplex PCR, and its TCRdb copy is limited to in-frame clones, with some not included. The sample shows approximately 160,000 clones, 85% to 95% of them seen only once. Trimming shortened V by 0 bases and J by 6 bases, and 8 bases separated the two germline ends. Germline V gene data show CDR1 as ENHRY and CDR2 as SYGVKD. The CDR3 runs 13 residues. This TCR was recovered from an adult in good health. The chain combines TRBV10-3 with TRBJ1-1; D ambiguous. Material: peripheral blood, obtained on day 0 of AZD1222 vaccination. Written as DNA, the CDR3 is TGTGCCATCAGTGAGTCGAACCAAGCTGAAGCTTTCTTT. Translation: CAISESNQAEAFF.